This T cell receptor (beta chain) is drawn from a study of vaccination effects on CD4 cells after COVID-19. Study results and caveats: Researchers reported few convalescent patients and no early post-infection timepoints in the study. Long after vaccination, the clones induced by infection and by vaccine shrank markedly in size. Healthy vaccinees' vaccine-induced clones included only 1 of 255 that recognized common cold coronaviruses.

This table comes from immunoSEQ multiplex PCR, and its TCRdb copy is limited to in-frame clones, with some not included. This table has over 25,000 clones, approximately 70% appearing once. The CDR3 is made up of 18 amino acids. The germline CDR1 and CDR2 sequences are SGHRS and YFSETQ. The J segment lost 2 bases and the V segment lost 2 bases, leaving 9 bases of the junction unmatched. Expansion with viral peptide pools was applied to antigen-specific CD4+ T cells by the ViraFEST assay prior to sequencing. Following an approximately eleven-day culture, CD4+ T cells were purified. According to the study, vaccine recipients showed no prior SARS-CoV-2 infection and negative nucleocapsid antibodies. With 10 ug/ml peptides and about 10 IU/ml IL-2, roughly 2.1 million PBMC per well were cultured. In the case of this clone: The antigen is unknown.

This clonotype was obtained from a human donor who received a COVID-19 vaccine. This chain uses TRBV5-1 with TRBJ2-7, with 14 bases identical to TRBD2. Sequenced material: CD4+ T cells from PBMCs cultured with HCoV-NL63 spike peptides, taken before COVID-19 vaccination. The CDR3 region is CASSLPGTSGGPTYEQYF. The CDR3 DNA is TGCGCCAGCAGCTTACCCGGGACTAGCGGGGGACCAACCTACGAGCAGTACTTC.